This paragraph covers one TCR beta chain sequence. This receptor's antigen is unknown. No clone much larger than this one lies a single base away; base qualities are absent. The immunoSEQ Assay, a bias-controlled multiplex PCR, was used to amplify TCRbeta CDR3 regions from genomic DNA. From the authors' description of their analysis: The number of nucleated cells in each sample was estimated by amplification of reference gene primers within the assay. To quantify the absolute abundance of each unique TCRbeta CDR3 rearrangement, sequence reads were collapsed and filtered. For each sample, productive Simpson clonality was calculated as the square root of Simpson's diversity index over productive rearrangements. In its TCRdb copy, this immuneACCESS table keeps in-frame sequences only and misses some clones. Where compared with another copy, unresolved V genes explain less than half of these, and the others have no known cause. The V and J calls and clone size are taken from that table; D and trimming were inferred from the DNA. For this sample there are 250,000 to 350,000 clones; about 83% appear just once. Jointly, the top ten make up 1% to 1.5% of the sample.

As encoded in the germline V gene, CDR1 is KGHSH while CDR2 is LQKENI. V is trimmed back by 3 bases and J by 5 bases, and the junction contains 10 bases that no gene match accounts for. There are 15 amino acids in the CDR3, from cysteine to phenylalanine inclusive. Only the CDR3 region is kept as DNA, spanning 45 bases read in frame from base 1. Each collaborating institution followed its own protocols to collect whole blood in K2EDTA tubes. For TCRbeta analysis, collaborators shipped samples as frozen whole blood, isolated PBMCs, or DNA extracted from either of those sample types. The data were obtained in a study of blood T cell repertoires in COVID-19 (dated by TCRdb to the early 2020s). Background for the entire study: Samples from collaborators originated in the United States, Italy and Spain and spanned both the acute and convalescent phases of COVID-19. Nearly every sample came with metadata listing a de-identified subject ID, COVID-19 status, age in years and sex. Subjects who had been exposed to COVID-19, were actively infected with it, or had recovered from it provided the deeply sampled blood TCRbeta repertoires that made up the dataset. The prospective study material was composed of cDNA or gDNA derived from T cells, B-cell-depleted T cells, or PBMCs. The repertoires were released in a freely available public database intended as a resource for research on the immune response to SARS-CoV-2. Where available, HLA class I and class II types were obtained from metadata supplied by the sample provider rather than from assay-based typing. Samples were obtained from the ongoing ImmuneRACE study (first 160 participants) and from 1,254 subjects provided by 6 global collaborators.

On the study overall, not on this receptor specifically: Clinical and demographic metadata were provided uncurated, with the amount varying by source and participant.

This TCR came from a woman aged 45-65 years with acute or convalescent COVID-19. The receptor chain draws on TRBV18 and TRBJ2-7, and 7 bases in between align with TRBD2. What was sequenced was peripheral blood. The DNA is TGTGCCAGCTCACCTGATCACGGGACTACTAACGAGCAGTACTTC. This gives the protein CASSPDHGTTNEQYF.